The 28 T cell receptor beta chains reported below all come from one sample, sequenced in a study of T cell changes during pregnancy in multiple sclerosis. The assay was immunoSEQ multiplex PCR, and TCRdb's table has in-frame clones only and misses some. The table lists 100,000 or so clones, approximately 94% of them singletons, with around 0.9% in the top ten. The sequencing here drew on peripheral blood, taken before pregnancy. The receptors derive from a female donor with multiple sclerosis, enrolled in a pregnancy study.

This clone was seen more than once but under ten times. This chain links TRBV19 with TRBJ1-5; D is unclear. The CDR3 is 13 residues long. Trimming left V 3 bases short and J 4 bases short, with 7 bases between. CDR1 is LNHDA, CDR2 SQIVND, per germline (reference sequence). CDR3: CASSIGVNQPQHF. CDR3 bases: TGTGCCAGTAGTATTGGAGTGAATCAGCCCCAGCATTTT.

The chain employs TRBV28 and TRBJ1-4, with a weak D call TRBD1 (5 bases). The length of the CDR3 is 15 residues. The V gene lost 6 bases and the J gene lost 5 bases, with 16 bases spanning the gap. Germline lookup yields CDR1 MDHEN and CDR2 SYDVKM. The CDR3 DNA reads TGTGCCAGCAGCACCAGGGCAGGCGGAAATGAAAAACTGTTTTTT. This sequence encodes CASSTRAGGNEKLFF.

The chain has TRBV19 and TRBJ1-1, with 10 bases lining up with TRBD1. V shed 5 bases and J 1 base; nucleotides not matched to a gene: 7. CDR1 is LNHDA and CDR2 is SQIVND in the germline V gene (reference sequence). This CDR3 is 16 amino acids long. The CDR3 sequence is CASSFRDRGRNTEAFF. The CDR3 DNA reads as TGTGCCAGTAGTTTCCGGGACAGGGGTCGGAACACTGAAGCTTTCTTT.

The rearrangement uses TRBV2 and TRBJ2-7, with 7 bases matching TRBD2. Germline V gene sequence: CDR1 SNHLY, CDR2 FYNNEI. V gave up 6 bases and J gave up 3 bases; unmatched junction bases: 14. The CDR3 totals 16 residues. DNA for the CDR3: TGTGCCAGCAGGAGCCTGGGTGGCGGGAGCCTCTACGAGCAGTACTTC. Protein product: CASRSLGGGSLYEQYF.

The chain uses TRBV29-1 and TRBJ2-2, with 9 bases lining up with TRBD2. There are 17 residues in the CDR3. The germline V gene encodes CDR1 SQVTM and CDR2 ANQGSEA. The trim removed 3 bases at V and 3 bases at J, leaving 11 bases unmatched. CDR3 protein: CSVDATSGEYDTGELFF. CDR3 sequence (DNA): TGCAGCGTTGACGCGACTAGCGGTGAATATGACACCGGGGAGCTGTTTTTT.

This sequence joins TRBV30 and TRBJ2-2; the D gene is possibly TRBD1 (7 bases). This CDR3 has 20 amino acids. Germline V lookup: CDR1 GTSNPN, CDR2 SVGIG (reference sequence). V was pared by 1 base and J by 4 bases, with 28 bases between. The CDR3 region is CAWSGDRGQSRELVTGELFF. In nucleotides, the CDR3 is TGTGCCTGGAGTGGGGACCGGGGACAGAGCCGGGAGTTGGTCACCGGGGAGCTGTTTTTT.

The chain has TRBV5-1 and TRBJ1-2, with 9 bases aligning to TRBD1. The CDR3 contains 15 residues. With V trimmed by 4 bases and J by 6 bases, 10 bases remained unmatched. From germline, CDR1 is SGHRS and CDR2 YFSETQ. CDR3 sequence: CASSTEPGTGNGYTF. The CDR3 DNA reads TGCGCCAGCAGCACAGAACCCGGGACAGGGAATGGCTACACCTTC. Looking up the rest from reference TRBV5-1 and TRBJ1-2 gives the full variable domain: KAGVTQTPRYLIKTRGQQVTLSCSPISGHRSVSWYQQTPGQGLQFLFEYFSETQRNKGNFPGRFSGRQFSNSRSEMNVSTLELGDSALYLCASSTEPGTGNGYTFGSGTRLTVV.

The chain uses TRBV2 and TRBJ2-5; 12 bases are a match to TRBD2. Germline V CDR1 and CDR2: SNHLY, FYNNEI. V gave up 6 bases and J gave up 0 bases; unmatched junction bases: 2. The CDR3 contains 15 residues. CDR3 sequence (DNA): TGTGCCAGCAGGGGACTAGCGGGCAACCAAGAGACCCAGTACTTC. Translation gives CASRGLAGNQETQYF.

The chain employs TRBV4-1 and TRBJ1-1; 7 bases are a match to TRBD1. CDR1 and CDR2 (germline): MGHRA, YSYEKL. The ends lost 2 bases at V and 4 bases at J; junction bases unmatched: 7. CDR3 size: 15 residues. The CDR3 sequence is CASSQPDREATEAFF. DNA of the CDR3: TGCGCCAGCAGCCAACCTGACAGGGAGGCCACTGAAGCTTTCTTT.

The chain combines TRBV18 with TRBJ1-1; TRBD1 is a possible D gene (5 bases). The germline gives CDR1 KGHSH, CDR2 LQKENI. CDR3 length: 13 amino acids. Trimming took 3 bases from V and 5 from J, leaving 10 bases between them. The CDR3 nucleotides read TGTGCCAGCTCACCCCGGGGGGAGACTGAAGCTTTCTTT. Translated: CASSPRGETEAFF. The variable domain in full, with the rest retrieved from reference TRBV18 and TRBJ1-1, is NAGVMQNPRHLVRRRGQEARLRCSPMKGHSHVYWYRQLPEEGLKFMVYLQKENIIDESGMPKERFSAEFPKEGPSILRIQQVVRGDSAAYFCASSPRGETEAFFGQGTRLTVV.

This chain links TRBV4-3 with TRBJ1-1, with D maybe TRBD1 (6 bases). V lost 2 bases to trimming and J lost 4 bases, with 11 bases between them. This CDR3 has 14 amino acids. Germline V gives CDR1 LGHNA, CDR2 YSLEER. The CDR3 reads CASSQTTGPTEAFF. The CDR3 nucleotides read TGCGCCAGCAGCCAAACCACAGGGCCCACTGAAGCTTTCTTT.

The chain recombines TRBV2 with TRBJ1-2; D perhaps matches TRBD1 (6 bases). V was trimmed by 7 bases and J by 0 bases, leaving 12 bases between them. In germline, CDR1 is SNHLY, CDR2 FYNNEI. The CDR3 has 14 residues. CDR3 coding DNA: TGTGCCAGCATTATAACAGGGACTAACTATGGCTACACCTTC. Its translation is CASIITGTNYGYTF.

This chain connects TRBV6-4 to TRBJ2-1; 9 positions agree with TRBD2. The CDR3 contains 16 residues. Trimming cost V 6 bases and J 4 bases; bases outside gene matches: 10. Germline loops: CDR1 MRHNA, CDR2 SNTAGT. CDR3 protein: CASSPETSGDYNEQFF. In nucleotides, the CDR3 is TGTGCCAGCAGCCCTGAGACTAGCGGAGATTACAATGAGCAGTTCTTC.

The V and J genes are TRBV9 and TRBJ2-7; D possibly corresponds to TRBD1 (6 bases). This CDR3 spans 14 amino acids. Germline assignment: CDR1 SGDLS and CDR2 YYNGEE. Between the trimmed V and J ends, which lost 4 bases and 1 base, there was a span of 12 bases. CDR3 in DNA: TGTGCCAGCAGCAATGGACAGATTTCCTACGAGCAGTACTTC. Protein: CASSNGQISYEQYF.

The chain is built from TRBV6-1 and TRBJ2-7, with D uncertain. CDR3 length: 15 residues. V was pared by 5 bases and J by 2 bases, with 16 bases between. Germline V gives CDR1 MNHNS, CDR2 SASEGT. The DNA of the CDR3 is TGTGCCAGCAGTCAATTGAGGAATCTTGCCTACGAGCAGTACTTC. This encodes CASSQLRNLAYEQYF.

CDR3 residues: CASSRDSVYGYTF. The CDR3 DNA reads as TGTGCCAGCAGTCGGGACAGTGTCTATGGCTACACCTTC. This sequence joins TRBV2 and TRBJ1-2; 7 nucleotides agree with TRBD1. From germline, CDR1 is SNHLY and CDR2 FYNNEI. V was pared by 5 bases and J by 4 bases, with 4 bases of the junction left unmatched. This CDR3 has 13 residues. Based on the CDR3 plus reference TRBV2 and TRBJ1-2, the full variable domain is EPEVTQTPSHQVTQMGQEVILRCVPISNHLYFYWYRQILGQKVEFLVSFYNNEISEKSEIFDDQFSVERPDGSNFTLKIRSTKLEDSAMYFCASSRDSVYGYTFGSGTRLTVV.

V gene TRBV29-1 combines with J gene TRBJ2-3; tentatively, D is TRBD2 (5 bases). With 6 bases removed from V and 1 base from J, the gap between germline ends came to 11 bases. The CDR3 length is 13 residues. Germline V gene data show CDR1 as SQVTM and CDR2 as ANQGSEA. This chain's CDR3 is CSVNPRGTDTQYF. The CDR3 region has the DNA TGCAGCGTGAACCCGAGGGGCACAGATACGCAGTATTTT.

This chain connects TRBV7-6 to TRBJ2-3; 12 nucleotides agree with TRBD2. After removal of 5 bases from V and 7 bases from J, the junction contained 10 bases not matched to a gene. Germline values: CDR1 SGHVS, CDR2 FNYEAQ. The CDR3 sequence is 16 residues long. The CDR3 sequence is CASSKRLAGALHTQYF. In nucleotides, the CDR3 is TGTGCCAGCAGCAAGCGACTAGCGGGAGCCCTTCATACGCAGTATTTT.

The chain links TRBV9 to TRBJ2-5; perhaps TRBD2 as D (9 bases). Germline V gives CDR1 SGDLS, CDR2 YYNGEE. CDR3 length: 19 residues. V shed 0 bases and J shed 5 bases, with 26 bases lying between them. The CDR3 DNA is TGTGCCAGCAGCGTAGCTACAGGGGGTAGCGGGAGACGGACGGAGACCCAGTACTTC. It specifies CASSVATGGSGRRTETQYF.

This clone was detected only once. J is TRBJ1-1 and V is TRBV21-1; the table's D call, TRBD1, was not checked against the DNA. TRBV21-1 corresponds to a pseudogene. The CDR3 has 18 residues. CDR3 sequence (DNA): TGTGCCAGCAGCAAAGTTTTCTGGGACAGGGGGATGAACACTGAAGCTTTCTTT. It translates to CASSKVFWDRGMNTEAFF.

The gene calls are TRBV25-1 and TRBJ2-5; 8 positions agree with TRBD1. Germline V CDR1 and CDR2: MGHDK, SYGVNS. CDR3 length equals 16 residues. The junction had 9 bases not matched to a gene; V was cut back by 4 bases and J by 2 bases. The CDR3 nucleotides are TGTGCCAGCAGTGGGCGACAGGGGCTCGGGCAAGAGACCCAGTACTTC. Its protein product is CASSGRQGLGQETQYF.

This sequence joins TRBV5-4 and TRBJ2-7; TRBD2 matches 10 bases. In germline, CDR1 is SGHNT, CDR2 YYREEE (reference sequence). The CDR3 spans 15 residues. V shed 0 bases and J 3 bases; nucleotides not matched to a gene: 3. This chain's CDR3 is CASSLAAGGLYEQYF. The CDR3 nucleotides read TGTGCCAGCAGCTTGGCAGCGGGAGGGCTCTACGAGCAGTACTTC.

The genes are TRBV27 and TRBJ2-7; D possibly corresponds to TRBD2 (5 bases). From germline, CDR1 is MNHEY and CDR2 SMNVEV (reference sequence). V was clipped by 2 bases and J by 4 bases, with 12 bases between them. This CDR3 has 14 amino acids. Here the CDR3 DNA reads TGTGCCAGCAGTTTAGCGGCCAGGAGGTACGAGCAGTACTTC. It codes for CASSLAARRYEQYF.

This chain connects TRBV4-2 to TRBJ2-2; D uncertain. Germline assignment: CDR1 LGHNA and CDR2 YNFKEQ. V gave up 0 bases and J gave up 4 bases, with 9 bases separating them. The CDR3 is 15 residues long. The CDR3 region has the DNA TGTGCCAGCAGCCAAGATAGATCGAGCACCGGGGAGCTGTTTTTT. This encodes CASSQDRSSTGELFF.

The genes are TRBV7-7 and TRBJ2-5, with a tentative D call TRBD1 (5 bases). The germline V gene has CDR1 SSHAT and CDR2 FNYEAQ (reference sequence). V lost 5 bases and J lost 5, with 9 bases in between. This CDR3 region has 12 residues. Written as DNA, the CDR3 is TGTGCCAGCAGCCCTCAGGGTGAGACCCAGTACTTC. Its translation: CASSPQGETQYF.

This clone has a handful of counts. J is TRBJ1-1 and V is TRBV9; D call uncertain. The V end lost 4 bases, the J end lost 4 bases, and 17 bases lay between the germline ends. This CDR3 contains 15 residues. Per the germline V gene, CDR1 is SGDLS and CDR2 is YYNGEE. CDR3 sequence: CASSPSLEWSTEAFF. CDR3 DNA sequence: TGTGCCAGCAGCCCGAGTCTTGAGTGGAGCACTGAAGCTTTCTTT.

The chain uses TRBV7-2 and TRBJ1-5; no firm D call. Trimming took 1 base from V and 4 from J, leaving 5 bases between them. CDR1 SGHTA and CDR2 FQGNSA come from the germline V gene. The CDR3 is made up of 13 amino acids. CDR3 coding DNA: TGTGCCAGCAGCTTAGGGCAGAATCAGCCCCAGCATTTT. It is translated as CASSLGQNQPQHF. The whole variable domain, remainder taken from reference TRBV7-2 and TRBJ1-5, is GAGVSQSPSNKVTEKGKDVELRCDPISGHTALYWYRQSLGQGLEFLIYFQGNSAPDKSGLPSDRFSAERTGGSVSTLTIQRTQQEDSAVYLCASSLGQNQPQHFGDGTRLSIL.

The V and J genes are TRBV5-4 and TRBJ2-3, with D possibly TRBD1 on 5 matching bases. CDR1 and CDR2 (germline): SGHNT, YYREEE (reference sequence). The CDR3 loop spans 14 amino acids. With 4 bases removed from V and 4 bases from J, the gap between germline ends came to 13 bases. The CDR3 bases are TGTGCCAGCAGCGGGGCAGGGCCCTCAGATACGCAGTATTTT. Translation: CASSGAGPSDTQYF.